This entry features one T cell receptor beta chain sequence. This sample was taken from a study of blood T cell repertoires in COVID-19. Overall study context: Donors in the United States, Italy and Spain gave samples during acute or convalescent COVID-19. PBMCs, B-cell-depleted T cells, or T cells were the source of the cDNA or gDNA that made up the material.

As handled by the study authors: Amplification with reference gene primers provided the estimates of nucleated cell counts. Using immunoSEQ multiplex PCR, the repertoire was profiled, and TCRdb retains in-frame clones only, with some absent. V, J and clone size reflect that table, while D and trimming were determined from the DNA. The sample records 200,000 or so clones, 80% to 90% being singletons. The sample comprised peripheral blood. This TCR derives from a woman aged 70-85 years with active or convalescent COVID-19.

The CDR3 DNA is TGTGCCAGCAGTCCTGGGGGGTCCGGGATCTATGGCTACACCTTC. It codes for CASSPGGSGIYGYTF. The chain carries TRBV25-1 and TRBJ1-2; D is possibly TRBD1 (5 bases). The CDR3 extends over 15 amino acids. Trimming removed 5 bases at V and 4 bases at J, with 17 bases between. CDR1 and CDR2 (germline): MGHDK, SYGVNS.